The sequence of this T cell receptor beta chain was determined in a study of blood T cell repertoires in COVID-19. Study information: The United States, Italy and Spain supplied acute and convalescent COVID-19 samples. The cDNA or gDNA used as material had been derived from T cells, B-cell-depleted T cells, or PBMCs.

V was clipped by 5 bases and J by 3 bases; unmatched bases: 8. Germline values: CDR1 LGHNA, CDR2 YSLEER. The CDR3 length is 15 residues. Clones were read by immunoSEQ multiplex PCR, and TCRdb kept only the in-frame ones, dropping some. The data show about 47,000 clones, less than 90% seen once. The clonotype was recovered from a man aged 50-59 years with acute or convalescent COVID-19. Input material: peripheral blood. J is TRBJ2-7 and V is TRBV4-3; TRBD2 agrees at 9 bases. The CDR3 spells CASSKRTSVDYEQYF. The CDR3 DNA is TGCGCCAGCAGCAAGCGGACTAGCGTGGACTACGAGCAGTACTTC.